The 15 T cell receptor beta chains below were found in one sample sequenced in a study of T cell clonotyping in hematopoietic cell transplantation. TCRdb keeps only in-frame clones here, not all; method: immunoSEQ multiplex PCR. The sample has approximately 13,000 clones, about four fifths seen once; the top ten hold approximately 5%. The source material was PBMCs, sampled 100 days after allogeneic stem cell transplant. All receptors come from a female patient aged 40 to 50 who had an allogeneic stem cell transplant from a related donor, so T cells may come from the graft donor. Some clones in this sample may be carry-over from other donors' samples.

The chain carries TRBV6-6 and TRBJ2-7; 8 bases line up with TRBD1. J lost 5 bases, V lost 4 bases, and 7 bases had no gene match. Germline lookup yields CDR1 MNHNY and CDR2 SVGAGI (reference sequence). The CDR3 runs 14 residues. The CDR3 loop is CASSFGQGGNEQYF. In DNA, the CDR3 is TGTGCCAGCAGTTTCGGACAGGGAGGAAACGAGCAGTACTTC.

The rearrangement links TRBV6-5 to TRBJ1-2; 7 bases are shared with TRBD1. Per germline, CDR1 MNHEY and CDR2 SVGAGI. The CDR3 runs to 13 residues. The junction had 5 bases not matched to a gene; V was cut back by 6 bases and J by 4 bases. CDR3 DNA: TGTGCCAGCAGACGACAGGGAAGCTATGGCTACACCTTC. Translation gives CASRRQGSYGYTF.

The chain uses TRBV7-2 and TRBJ2-1; D perhaps matches TRBD2 (7 bases). The V end was cut by 10 bases, the J end by 3 bases, with 16 bases between. Germline V gene sequence: CDR1 SGHTA, CDR2 FQGNSA. This CDR3 is 14 amino acids long. The CDR3 sequence is CAIQGREFYNEQFF. The DNA of the CDR3 is TGTGCCATTCAGGGGCGGGAGTTCTACAATGAGCAGTTCTTC.

This sequence joins TRBV10-3 and TRBJ1-1; D remains unclear. V lost 0 bases to trimming and J lost 8 bases, with 7 bases between them. The CDR3 length is 12 residues. Germline lookup yields CDR1 ENHRY and CDR2 SYGVKD. The CDR3 DNA sequence: TGTGCCATCAGTGAGTCAACAGTCGAAGCTTTCTTT. It yields the protein CAISESTVEAFF.

The J gene is TRBJ1-5, the V gene TRBV6-1; D remains ambiguous. This CDR3 has 10 residues. Germline assignment: CDR1 MNHNS and CDR2 SASEGT. Trimming removed 1 base at V and 13 bases at J, with 5 bases between. The DNA for the CDR3 is TGTGCCAGCAGTGAAGGGGTTCAGCATTTT. It yields the protein CASSEGVQHF.

In its sample, this clone was seen a few times. This rearrangement joins TRBV7-3 to TRBJ1-1, with 7 positions matching TRBD1. This CDR3 contains 13 residues. Trimming removed 3 bases from V and 4 bases from J; junction bases left unmatched: 2. Germline values: CDR1 SGHTA, CDR2 FQGTGA. For the CDR3, the DNA is TGTGCCAGCAGCTTGTCAGGGGGCACTGAAGCTTTCTTT. Translating it yields CASSLSGGTEAFF.

The J gene is TRBJ2-3, the V gene TRBV11-1, with 11 bases fitting TRBD2. Germline CDR1 and CDR2: SGHAT and FQDESV (reference sequence). J gave up 2 bases and V 5 bases, and 12 bases lay outside the gene matches. The CDR3 is made up of 18 amino acids. CDR3 sequence: CASSPRKKLAGVTDTQYF. The DNA for the CDR3 is TGTGCCAGCAGCCCCAGGAAAAAACTAGCGGGAGTCACAGATACGCAGTATTTT.

The CDR3 bases are TGTGCCTGGAGTGGGACGTTGAACACTGAAGCTTTCTTT. Translating it yields CAWSGTLNTEAFF. This sequence joins TRBV30 and TRBJ1-1; D unresolved. V was pared by 1 base and J by 0 bases, with 6 bases between. Germline CDR1 is GTSNPN and CDR2 is SVGIG (reference sequence). This CDR3 is 13 amino acids long.

Only a few counts were recorded for this clone. This chain links TRBV2 with TRBJ2-1; D tentatively fits TRBD1 or TRBD2 (5 bases each). Germline V gene data show CDR1 as SNHLY and CDR2 as FYNNEI. Trimming took 4 bases from V and 5 from J, leaving 12 bases between them. The CDR3 covers 14 residues. The CDR3 protein is CASSAPGRNNEQFF. The CDR3 nucleotides read TGTGCCAGCAGTGCACCGGGACGTAACAATGAGCAGTTCTTC.

V gene TRBV27 combines with J gene TRBJ2-5, with unresolved D. Germline values: CDR1 MNHEY, CDR2 SMNVEV (reference sequence). The CDR3 is 14 amino acids. With 1 base removed from V and 5 bases from J, the gap between germline ends came to 11 bases. CDR3 sequence: CASSLFPKRETQYF. CDR3 DNA sequence: TGTGCCAGCAGTTTATTCCCCAAACGGGAGACCCAGTACTTC.

This clone has only one observation. The chain has TRBV19 and TRBJ1-2; perhaps TRBD1 as D (5 bases). CDR3 length: 14 residues. V lost 3 bases and J lost 0, with 8 bases in between. CDR1 and CDR2 from the germline V gene are LNHDA and SQIVND (reference sequence). The CDR3 bases are TGTGCCAGTAGTATTCGGGGCCCTAACTATGGCTACACCTTC. This translates into CASSIRGPNYGYTF.

The chain has TRBV14 and TRBJ2-7, with 10 bases identical to TRBD1. Germline lookup yields CDR1 SGHDN and CDR2 FVKESK. V lost 3 bases to trimming and J lost 1 base; unmatched junction nucleotides: 6. The CDR3 runs to 16 residues. The CDR3 protein is CASSQGQGRRSYEQYF. In nucleotides, the CDR3 is TGTGCCAGCAGCCAGGGACAGGGGCGACGATCCTACGAGCAGTACTTC. The variable domain in full, completed from reference TRBV14 and TRBJ2-7, reads EAGVTQFPSHSVIEKGQTVTLRCDPISGHDNLYWYRRVMGKEIKFLLHFVKESKQDESGMPNNRFLAERTGGTYSTLKVQPAELEDSGVYFCASSQGQGRRSYEQYFGPGTRLTVT.

This sequence joins TRBV19 and TRBJ2-6; 10 bases fit TRBD1. The J segment lost 0 bases and the V segment lost 3 bases, leaving 5 bases of the junction unmatched. CDR1 and CDR2 from the germline V gene are LNHDA and SQIVND (reference sequence). This CDR3 is 18 amino acids long. For the CDR3, the DNA is TGTGCCAGTAGTATCTCGGGGACAGGGGTCTCTGGGGCCAACGTCCTGACTTTC. Amino acid sequence: CASSISGTGVSGANVLTF.

V usage is TRBV28 and J usage is TRBJ2-1; 11 bases fit TRBD1. The germline gives CDR1 MDHEN, CDR2 SYDVKM. This CDR3 has 14 amino acids. Trimming at V came to 4 bases and at J to 10 bases, leaving 6 bases not matched to a gene. This chain's CDR3 is CASSSPDRGREQFF. Written as DNA, the CDR3 is TGTGCCAGCAGTTCCCCGGACAGGGGGCGAGAGCAGTTCTTC. Full variable domain (rest looked up from reference TRBV28 and TRBJ2-1): DVKVTQSSRYLVKRTGEKVFLECVQDMDHENMFWYRQDPGLGLRLIYFSYDVKMKEKGDIPEGYSVSREKKERFSLILESASTNQTSMYLCASSSPDRGREQFFGPGTRLTVL.

The chain links TRBV11-2 to TRBJ1-2; tentative D call: TRBD1 (5 bases). Germline V gene data show CDR1 as SGHAT and CDR2 as FQNNGV. There are 13 residues in the CDR3. The V and J ends lost 4 bases and 0 bases respectively, with 6 bases between them. The CDR3 coding sequence is TGTGCCAGCAGCTGGGACGCTAACTATGGCTACACCTTC. This encodes CASSWDANYGYTF.